A single TCR beta chain is shown here with its context. The CDR3 runs 15 residues. CDR1 MNHNY and CDR2 SVGAGI come from the germline V gene (reference sequence). V was shortened by 6 bases and J by 1 base, with 10 bases between the two germline ends. The data derive from a study of blood T cell repertoires in COVID-19. Study background: Donors in the United States, Italy and Spain gave samples during acute or convalescent COVID-19. T cells, B-cell-depleted T cells, or PBMCs provided the cDNA or gDNA that served as material.

Under the authors' procedure: Nucleated cell counts were estimated from reference gene primer amplification. Repertoires were generated with immunoSEQ multiplex PCR, while TCRdb's copy carries only in-frame clones and drops some. The V and J calls and the clone size are those of that table, but D and trimming were determined from the DNA. The top ten clones hold 5.5% to 8% of a sample with tens of thousands of clones, 65% to 90% of them seen once. In Seattle, patients joined the study during active infection and were tracked longitudinally. V gene TRBV6-6 combines with J gene TRBJ1-6, with D perhaps TRBD1 (5 bases). The origin of this receptor is a man aged 25-45 years with COVID-19, enrolled during active disease. Sequencing input: peripheral blood. The CDR3 DNA reads TGTGCCAGCAGCCTTGGGGGGTCCTATAATTCACCCCTCCACTTT. This encodes CASSLGGSYNSPLHF.